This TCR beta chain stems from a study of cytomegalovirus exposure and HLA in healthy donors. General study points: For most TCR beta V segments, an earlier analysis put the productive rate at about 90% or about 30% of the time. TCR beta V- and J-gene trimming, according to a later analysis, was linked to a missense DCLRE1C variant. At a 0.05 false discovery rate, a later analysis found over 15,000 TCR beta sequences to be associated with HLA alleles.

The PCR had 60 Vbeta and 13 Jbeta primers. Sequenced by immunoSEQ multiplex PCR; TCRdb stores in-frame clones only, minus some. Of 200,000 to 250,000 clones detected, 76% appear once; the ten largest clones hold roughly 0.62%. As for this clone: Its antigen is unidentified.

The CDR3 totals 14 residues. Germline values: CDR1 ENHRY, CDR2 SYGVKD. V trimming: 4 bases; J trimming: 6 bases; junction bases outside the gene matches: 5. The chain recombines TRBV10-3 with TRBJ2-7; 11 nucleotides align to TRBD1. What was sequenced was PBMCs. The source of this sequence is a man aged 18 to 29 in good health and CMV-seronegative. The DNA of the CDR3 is TGTGCCATCAGTGCGGGACAGGGGGTAGGCGAGCAGTACTTC. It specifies CAISAGQGVGEQYF.